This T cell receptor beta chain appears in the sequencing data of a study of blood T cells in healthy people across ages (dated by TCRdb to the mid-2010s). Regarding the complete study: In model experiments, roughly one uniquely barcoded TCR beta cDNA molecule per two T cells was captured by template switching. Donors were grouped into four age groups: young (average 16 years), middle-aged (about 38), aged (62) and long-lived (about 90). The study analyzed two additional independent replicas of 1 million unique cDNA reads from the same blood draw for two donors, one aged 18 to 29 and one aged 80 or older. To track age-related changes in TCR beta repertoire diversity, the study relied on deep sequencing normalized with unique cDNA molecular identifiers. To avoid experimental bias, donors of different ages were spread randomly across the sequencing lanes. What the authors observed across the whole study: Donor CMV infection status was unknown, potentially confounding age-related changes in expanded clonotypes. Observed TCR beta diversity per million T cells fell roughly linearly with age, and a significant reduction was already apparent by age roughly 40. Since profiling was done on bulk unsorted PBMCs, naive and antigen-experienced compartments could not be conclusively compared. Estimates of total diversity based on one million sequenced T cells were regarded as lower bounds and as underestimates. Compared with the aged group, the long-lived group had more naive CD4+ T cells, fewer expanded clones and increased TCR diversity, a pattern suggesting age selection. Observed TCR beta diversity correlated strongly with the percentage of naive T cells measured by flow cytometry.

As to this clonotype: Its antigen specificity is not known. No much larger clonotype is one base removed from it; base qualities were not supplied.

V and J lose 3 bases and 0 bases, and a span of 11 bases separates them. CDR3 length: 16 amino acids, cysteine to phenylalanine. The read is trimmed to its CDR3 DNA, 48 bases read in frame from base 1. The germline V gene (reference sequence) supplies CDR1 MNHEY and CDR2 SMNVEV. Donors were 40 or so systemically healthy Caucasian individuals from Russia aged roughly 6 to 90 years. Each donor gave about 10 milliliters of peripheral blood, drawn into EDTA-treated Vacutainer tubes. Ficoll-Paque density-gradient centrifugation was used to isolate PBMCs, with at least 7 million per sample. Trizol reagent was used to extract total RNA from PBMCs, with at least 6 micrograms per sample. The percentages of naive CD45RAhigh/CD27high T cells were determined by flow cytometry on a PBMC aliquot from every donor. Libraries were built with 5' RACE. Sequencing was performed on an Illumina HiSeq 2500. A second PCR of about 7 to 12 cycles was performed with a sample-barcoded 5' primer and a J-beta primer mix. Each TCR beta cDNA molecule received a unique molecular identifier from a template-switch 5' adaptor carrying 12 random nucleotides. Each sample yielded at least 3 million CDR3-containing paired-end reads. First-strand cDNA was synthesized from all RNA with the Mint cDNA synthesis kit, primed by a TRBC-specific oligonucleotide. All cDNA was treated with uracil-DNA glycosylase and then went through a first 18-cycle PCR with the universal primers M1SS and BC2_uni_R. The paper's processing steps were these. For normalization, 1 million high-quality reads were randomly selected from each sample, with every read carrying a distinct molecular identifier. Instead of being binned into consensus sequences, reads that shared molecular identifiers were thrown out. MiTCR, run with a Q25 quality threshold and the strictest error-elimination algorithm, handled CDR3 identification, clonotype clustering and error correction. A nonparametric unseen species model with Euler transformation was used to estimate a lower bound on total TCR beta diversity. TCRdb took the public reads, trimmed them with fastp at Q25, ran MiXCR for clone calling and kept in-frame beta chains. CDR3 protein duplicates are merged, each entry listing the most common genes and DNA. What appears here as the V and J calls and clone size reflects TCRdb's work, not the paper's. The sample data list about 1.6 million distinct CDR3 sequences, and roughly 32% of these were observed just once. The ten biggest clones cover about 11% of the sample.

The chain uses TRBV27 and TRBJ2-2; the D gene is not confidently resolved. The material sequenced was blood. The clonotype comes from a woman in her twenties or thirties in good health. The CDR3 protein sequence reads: CASSFLSFANTGELFF. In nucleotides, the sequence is TGTGCCAGCAGTTTTCTCTCGTTCGCGAACACCGGGGAGCTGTTTTTT.